The clone carrying this T cell receptor beta chain came up once. The target antigen is unknown. The junction differs from germline at one of its ends, possibly a read error. TCRdb's table, derived via immunoSEQ multiplex PCR, lists solely in-frame clones and lacks some. In the table there are some 57,000 clones, roughly three quarters of which are singletons. The data are from a study of T cell clones after liver transplantation. Looking at the study overall: HCV positivity affected three of eight recipients; the rest lacked autoimmune or viral indications.

Thawed unstimulated PBMCs were FACS-sorted by CD3, CD4 and CD8 into two populations. The study, taken as a whole, reports: These preliminary findings come from unstandardized post-transplant sampling times. A significant post-transplant drop in circulating graft-donor-reactive CD4 TCRbeta sequences occurred in most of the 8 subjects.

Here the sequenced sample was CD4+ T cells from blood, taken at the 22-month timepoint. This receptor was taken from a human patient who received a liver transplant. The T cells may come from the graft donor.

CDR3 residues: CASSRDRGQGTQYF. The CDR3, as DNA: TGCGCCAGCTCCCGGGACAGGGGGCAAGGGACCCAGTACTTC. This chain uses TRBV10-2 with TRBJ2-5, with TRBD1 matching over 12 bases. In germline, CDR1 is WSHSY, CDR2 SAAADI. This CDR3 spans 14 amino acids.